The 29 T cell receptor beta chains reported below all come from one sample, sequenced in a study of PD-L1 blockade in urothelial cancer (dated by TCRdb to 2015 to 2018). The receptor library was made with the immunoSEQ multiplex PCR assay. TCRdb re-hosts the immuneACCESS table, in-frame sequences only. Its copies lack some clones; in the studies checked, an unresolved V gene accounts for under half of them, and the cause for the rest is not known. A total of 15,000 to 20,000 clones appear in this sample, 75% to 90% of them only once. The ten largest clones add up to 5.9% of the sample. The sample consisted of PBMCs, taken around atezolizumab (anti-PD-L1) treatment. The receptors derive from a man aged 50 or older with urothelial cancer.

This rearrangement joins TRBV19 to TRBJ2-7; 13 nucleotides agree with TRBD2. The CDR3 runs to 15 residues. The germline gives CDR1 LNHDA, CDR2 SQIVND (reference sequence). After removal of 4 bases from V and 7 bases from J, the junction contained 7 bases not matched to a gene. The CDR3: CASSTRTSGSWEQYF. CDR3 coding DNA: TGTGCCAGTAGTACCCGGACTAGCGGGAGTTGGGAGCAGTACTTC.

J is TRBJ1-1 and V is TRBV6-5, with D maybe TRBD1 (6 bases). The CDR3 is made up of 14 amino acids. Germline CDR1 is MNHEY and CDR2 is SVGAGI. Trimming cost V 5 bases and J 4 bases, with 14 bases left between them. CDR3 in DNA: TGTGCCAGCAGTAGGGGGAATCGGGGCACTGAAGCTTTCTTT. Translated: CASSRGNRGTEAFF.

As DNA, the CDR3 is TGTGCCAGCAGCTTAGCACAGGGACAGGTTGAAAAACTGTTTTTT. It encodes CASSLAQGQVEKLFF. V usage is TRBV7-9 and J usage is TRBJ1-4; 8 bases match TRBD1. The CDR3 has 15 amino acids. The trim removed 0 bases at V and 7 bases at J, leaving 4 bases unmatched. Per germline, CDR1 SEHNR and CDR2 FQNEAQ (reference sequence).

This clone was detected a few times. V usage is TRBV29-1 and J usage is TRBJ1-1, with 7 bases lining up with TRBD1. The CDR3 length is 12 residues. Germline CDR1 is SQVTM and CDR2 is ANQGSEA. V was clipped by 7 bases and J by 1 base; unmatched bases: 3. CDR3 in amino acids: CSAGQKNTEAFF. CDR3 DNA sequence: TGCAGCGCGGGACAGAAGAACACTGAAGCTTTCTTT.

This clone was recorded only once. V usage is TRBV9 and J usage is TRBJ1-3; no reliable D call. In germline, CDR1 is SGDLS, CDR2 YYNGEE. V lost 0 bases to trimming and J lost 1 base, with 5 bases between them. The CDR3 runs 14 residues. The CDR3, as DNA: TGTGCCAGCAGCGTAGACGGTTCTGGAAACACCATATATTTT. Translated, it gives CASSVDGSGNTIYF.

V usage is TRBV5-1 and J usage is TRBJ1-2; TRBD1 is a possible D gene (6 bases). Trimming took off 4 bases at V and 8 bases at J, with 12 bases between the two ends. CDR3 length: 12 amino acids. Looked up from germline, CDR1 is SGHRS and CDR2 is YFSETQ. This chain's CDR3 is CASSQTGTGYTF. CDR3 DNA: TGCGCCAGCAGCCAGACAGGAACGGGCTACACCTTC.

The chain links TRBV11-3 to TRBJ2-7; D remains unclear. The CDR3 is 13 residues long. The V and J ends lost 4 bases and 7 bases respectively, with 14 bases between them. CDR1 is SGHNT, CDR2 YENEEA, per germline. The CDR3 DNA is TGTGCCAGCAGCTCGGGTGATATGCGAGAGCAGTACTTC. This translates into CASSSGDMREQYF.

The J gene is TRBJ2-7, the V gene TRBV11-2; 9 bases are a match to TRBD1. The CDR3 spans 14 residues. The V and J ends lost 1 base and 7 bases, in that order; junction bases with no gene match: 5. Germline-derived CDR1 and CDR2 are SGHAT and FQNNGV. Written as DNA, the CDR3 is TGTGCCAGCAGCTTAGCGGGACAGGGCGTGGAGCAGTACTTC. Translating gives CASSLAGQGVEQYF.

CDR3 nucleotides: TGCGCCAGCAGCCAAGACGGCGGCGGGAAGAACACTGAAGCTTTCTTT. Translating gives CASSQDGGGKNTEAFF. The chain joins TRBV4-1 to TRBJ1-1; D gene ambiguous. Germline V CDR1 and CDR2: MGHRA, YSYEKL. With 0 bases removed from V and 1 base from J, the gap between germline ends came to 12 bases. The CDR3 covers 16 residues.

This chain connects TRBV4-1 to TRBJ2-2; the match to TRBD2 covers 7 bases. Germline values: CDR1 MGHRA, CDR2 YSYEKL. The CDR3 consists of 15 residues. V shed 4 bases, J shed 3 bases, and the junction held 5 bases outside the gene matches. The CDR3 region has the DNA TGCGCCAGCAGCCTGGGACTATGGGACACCGGGGAGCTGTTTTTT. As protein: CASSLGLWDTGELFF.

This rearrangement joins TRBV30 to TRBJ1-1, with 8 bases lining up with TRBD1. V trimming: 3 bases; J trimming: 1 base; junction bases outside the gene matches: 16. CDR3 length: 18 amino acids. Germline CDR1 and CDR2: GTSNPN and SVGIG (reference sequence). The CDR3 loop reads CAWSRPRSGGAGNTEAFF. CDR3 bases: TGTGCCTGGAGCCGTCCCCGCTCAGGGGGCGCGGGGAACACTGAAGCTTTCTTT.

This chain uses TRBV28 with TRBJ2-2, with 7 bases fitting TRBD1. V gave up 6 bases and J gave up 0 bases; unmatched junction bases: 7. Germline-derived CDR1 and CDR2 are MDHEN and SYDVKM. This CDR3 is 16 amino acids long. The CDR3 bases are TGTGCCAGCAGACTAGAAGGGACAGCGAACACCGGGGAGCTGTTTTTT. Translation gives CASRLEGTANTGELFF.

V gene TRBV18 combines with J gene TRBJ2-2, with a tentative D call TRBD1 (6 bases). Trimming took off 0 bases at V and 1 base at J, with 6 bases between the two ends. The CDR3 covers 15 residues. Looked up from germline, CDR1 is KGHSH and CDR2 is LQKENI. The CDR3 here is CASSPPGQNTGELFF. CDR3 DNA: TGTGCCAGCTCACCACCGGGACAGAACACCGGGGAGCTGTTTTTT.

The V call is TRBV30, the J call TRBJ2-1; TRBD2 agrees at 7 bases. V lost 4 bases to trimming and J lost 13 bases; unmatched junction nucleotides: 4. The CDR3 is made up of 10 amino acids. CDR1 GTSNPN and CDR2 SVGIG come from the germline V gene (reference sequence). The chain's CDR3 is CAWKTSTQFF. DNA for the CDR3: TGTGCCTGGAAGACTAGCACTCAGTTCTTC.

In regard to this clone: Additional DNA sequences in this sample encode the identical CDR3. The chain couples TRBV19 to TRBJ1-5, with 8 bases fitting TRBD1. After removal of 3 bases from V and 2 bases from J, the junction contained 6 bases not matched to a gene. The CDR3 has 16 amino acids. The germline V gene encodes CDR1 LNHDA and CDR2 SQIVND (reference sequence). The CDR3 region is CASSIAGGSGNQPQHF. The CDR3 DNA reads as TGTGCCAGTAGTATCGCAGGGGGCTCCGGCAATCAGCCCCAGCATTTT.

This chain uses TRBV5-1 with TRBJ2-1, with TRBD2 as a possible D gene (5 bases). The length of the CDR3 is 12 residues. V shed 4 bases and J shed 10 bases, with 12 bases lying between them. The germline V gene encodes CDR1 SGHRS and CDR2 YFSETQ. CDR3 in amino acids: CASSRTLTEQFF. The DNA of the CDR3 is TGCGCCAGCAGCAGGACTCTGACCGAGCAGTTCTTC.

The rearrangement uses TRBV5-1 and TRBJ2-1; tentatively, D is TRBD1 (5 bases). There are 11 residues in the CDR3. Germline V CDR1 and CDR2: SGHRS, YFSETQ. V was trimmed by 3 bases and J by 8 bases, leaving 6 bases between them. The CDR3 sequence: CASSSRDEQFF. The DNA of the CDR3 is TGCGCCAGCAGCTCCAGGGATGAGCAGTTCTTC. Variable domain in full (rest from reference TRBV5-1 and TRBJ2-1): KAGVTQTPRYLIKTRGQQVTLSCSPISGHRSVSWYQQTPGQGLQFLFEYFSETQRNKGNFPGRFSGRQFSNSRSEMNVSTLELGDSALYLCASSSRDEQFFGPGTRLTVL.

The genes are TRBV14 and TRBJ1-1; D remains ambiguous. V shed 2 bases and J shed 0 bases, with 4 bases lying between them. The CDR3 is 13 residues long. Germline loops: CDR1 SGHDN, CDR2 FVKESK. CDR3 in amino acids: CASSQKLNTEAFF. The CDR3 nucleotides are TGTGCCAGCAGCCAAAAGCTGAACACTGAAGCTTTCTTT.

This clone was found a few times. The V and J genes are TRBV7-9 and TRBJ1-3; D not certain. This CDR3 region has 13 residues. The germline CDR1 and CDR2 sequences are SEHNR and FQNEAQ (reference sequence). V lost 5 bases to trimming and J lost 0 bases, with 5 bases between them. This chain's CDR3 is CASSPSSGNTIYF. The CDR3, as DNA: TGTGCCAGCAGCCCCTCCTCTGGAAACACCATATATTTT.

V and J are TRBV30 and TRBJ2-3; D not certain. This CDR3 region has 13 residues. Germline CDR1 reads GTSNPN; CDR2 reads SVGIG (reference sequence). With 0 bases removed from V and 2 bases from J, the gap between germline ends came to 6 bases. CDR3 nucleotide sequence: TGTGCCTGGAGTGTTATAGCCACAGATACGCAGTATTTT. Protein: CAWSVIATDTQYF.

V usage is TRBV28 and J usage is TRBJ1-1, with D tentatively TRBD1 (5 bases). The V gene lost 4 bases and the J gene lost 5 bases, with 20 bases spanning the gap. Germline CDR1 and CDR2: MDHEN and SYDVKM. This CDR3 contains 16 residues. The CDR3 region is CASSSRWGVARTEAFF. The CDR3 DNA reads TGTGCCAGCAGTTCCCGATGGGGGGTCGCGAGGACTGAAGCTTTCTTT.

The J gene is TRBJ1-6, the V gene TRBV19; 7 bases line up with TRBD1. Germline V gene lookup returns CDR1 LNHDA and CDR2 SQIVND (reference sequence). The junction had 2 bases not matched to a gene; V was cut back by 2 bases and J by 7 bases. The CDR3 sequence is 14 residues long. CDR3 amino acids: CASSIRGPNSPLHF. CDR3 in DNA: TGTGCCAGTAGTATAAGGGGGCCGAATTCACCCCTCCACTTT.

This clone was counted once. The chain couples TRBV5-4 to TRBJ1-1, with 9 bases aligning to TRBD1. The CDR3 loop spans 17 amino acids. V was clipped by 5 bases and J by 1 base; unmatched bases: 12. Germline V gene lookup returns CDR1 SGHNT and CDR2 YYREEE (reference sequence). The CDR3 sequence: CASRFPYPGQGNTEAFF. The DNA of the CDR3 is TGTGCCAGCAGGTTTCCCTACCCGGGACAGGGGAACACTGAAGCTTTCTTT.

This clone was picked up one time. The rearrangement joins TRBV19 to TRBJ2-7, with 9 bases aligning to TRBD1. V lost 3 bases and J lost 4; bases outside the gene matches: 4. The CDR3 totals 14 residues. From germline, CDR1 is LNHDA and CDR2 SQIVND (reference sequence). Written as DNA, the CDR3 is TGTGCCAGTAGTATCCTCGACAGGGGGTACGAGCAGTACTTC. This sequence encodes CASSILDRGYEQYF.

The V call is TRBV19, the J call TRBJ2-7, with 7 bases that match TRBD2. The length of the CDR3 is 15 residues. Trimming removed 0 bases from V and 3 bases from J; junction bases left unmatched: 5. Germline V gene sequence: CDR1 LNHDA, CDR2 SQIVND (reference sequence). CDR3 residues: CASSIDGGGLYEQYF. The DNA of the CDR3 is TGTGCCAGTAGTATAGATGGGGGGGGACTCTACGAGCAGTACTTC. The whole variable domain, remainder taken from reference TRBV19 and TRBJ2-7, is DGGITQSPKYLFRKEGQNVTLSCEQNLNHDAMYWYRQDPGQGLRLIYYSQIVNDFQKGDIAEGYSVSREKKESFPLTVTSAQKNPTAFYLCASSIDGGGLYEQYFGPGTRLTVT.

About this clone itself: Its ends do not fully match the called genes, so a read error is possible. The rearrangement joins TRBV6-4 to TRBJ1-5; D is ambiguous. The CDR3 has 11 residues. The germline gives CDR1 MRHNA, CDR2 SNTAGT. The CDR3 protein is CASSEGRLKAF. CDR3 DNA sequence: TGTGCCAGCAGTGAGGGCAGGTTAAAGGCGTTT.

The chain combines TRBV2 with TRBJ2-1; possible D gene TRBD1, 6 bases. The CDR3 length is 15 residues. Trimming removed 6 bases at V and 9 bases at J, with 21 bases between. Germline V gene sequence: CDR1 SNHLY, CDR2 FYNNEI. The CDR3 loop is CASRQRTARSSEQFF. CDR3 sequence (DNA): TGTGCCAGCAGGCAACGGACAGCTCGGAGCTCTGAGCAGTTCTTC.

The genes are TRBV4-3 and TRBJ2-1; possibly TRBD2 for D (5 bases). V was trimmed by 0 bases and J by 0 bases, leaving 6 bases between them. Germline CDR1 LGHNA, CDR2 YSLEER. The CDR3 loop spans 15 amino acids. The CDR3 is CASSQDRGSYNEQFF. CDR3 nucleotides: TGCGCCAGCAGCCAAGACCGGGGCTCCTACAATGAGCAGTTCTTC.

The chain employs TRBV7-9 and TRBJ1-6; D remains unclear. Per the germline V gene, CDR1 is SEHNR and CDR2 is FQNEAQ (reference sequence). Trimming left V 5 bases short and J 0 bases short, with 14 bases between. The CDR3 runs 17 residues. CDR3 amino acids: CASSPEAIRSYNSPLHF. CDR3 coding DNA: TGTGCCAGCAGCCCCGAGGCGATTCGCTCCTATAATTCACCCCTCCACTTT.